One T cell receptor beta chain is described in this entry. Time point described: pretreatment peripheral blood. Trimming stripped 1 base from V and 4 bases from J, with 13 bases between. The CDR3 runs 14 residues. Germline V gives CDR1 GTSNPN, CDR2 SVGIG (reference sequence). Clones were sequenced by immunoSEQ multiplex PCR, and TCRdb holds only the in-frame ones, with some missing. The table shows approximately 71,000 clones, with roughly 84% occurring only once. This record belongs to a study of PD-L1 blockade in urothelial cancer. The TCR comes from a woman aged 70-85 years with urothelial cancer. The V call is TRBV30, the J call TRBJ1-2; D is ambiguous. The specimen comprised PBMCs, sampled around atezolizumab (anti-PD-L1) treatment. The CDR3 nucleotides read TGTGCCTGGAGTGGCCTAACCCTTTCCTATGGCTACACCTTC. Protein sequence: CAWSGLTLSYGYTF.